Shown below are 2 T cell receptor beta chains from a single sample sequenced in a study of blood T cell repertoires in COVID-19. Some clones are missing from TCRdb's copy, which holds only in-frame ones; the method was immunoSEQ multiplex PCR. The sample shows 110,000 to 150,000 clones, around 90% of them seen only once. Source material: peripheral blood. The receptors shown here come from a woman aged 45-60 years with acute or convalescent COVID-19.

The chain has TRBV7-2 and TRBJ2-7, with 7 bases matching TRBD1. Trimming removed 5 bases from V and 0 bases from J; junction bases left unmatched: 7. The CDR3 consists of 15 residues. Germline CDR1 reads SGHTA; CDR2 reads FQGNSA. DNA of the CDR3: TGTGCCAGCAGCCGCCGGACAGGCCTCTCCTACGAGCAGTACTTC. Its protein product is CASSRRTGLSYEQYF.

This chain connects TRBV18 to TRBJ1-5, with TRBD1 matching 10 bases. CDR3 length equals 16 residues. Germline V gives CDR1 KGHSH, CDR2 LQKENI. The V and J ends lost 5 bases and 0 bases, in that order; junction bases with no gene match: 4. CDR3: CASSGTGAYSNQPQHF. The CDR3 region has the DNA TGTGCCAGCTCAGGGACAGGGGCCTATAGCAATCAGCCCCAGCATTTT.